The 27 T cell receptor beta chains below come from one sample, sequenced in a study of spatial heterogeneity in lung cancer. Sample time point: sample taken at primary tumor resection. Whole RNA from tumor, nontumor lung or frozen PBMC was sequenced unsorted. TCRdb re-called the 5' RACE reads with MiXCR, one entry per CDR3 protein. The data contain approximately 44,000 distinct CDR3 sequences, approximately 13% of them seen just once; the ten biggest clones take up 50% to 65%. The specimen comprised PBMCs, sampled at surgery. These receptors were obtained from a male donor with early-stage non-small cell lung cancer.

This clonotype is medium-sized in the sample. The chain employs TRBV20-1 and TRBJ1-1, with a tentative D call TRBD1 (5 bases). Trimming stripped 2 bases from V and 6 bases from J, with 16 bases between. The germline CDR1 and CDR2 sequences are DFQATT and SNEGSKA (reference sequence). CDR3 length: 14 residues. The CDR3 protein is CSARWGGEAAEAFF. The CDR3 region has the DNA TGCAGTGCTAGATGGGGGGGAGAAGCGGCTGAAGCTTTCTTT.

This clonotype was found a few times. The chain has TRBV10-3 and TRBJ2-7, with D maybe TRBD2 (6 bases). V lost 6 bases and J lost 3, with 27 bases in between. In germline, CDR1 is ENHRY, CDR2 SYGVKD. The CDR3 sequence is 18 residues long. The DNA for the CDR3 is TGTGCCATCAGCTCCCGGCGGAGGGAGACAAGTCTGGTCTACGAGCAGTACTTC. The encoded protein is CAISSRRRETSLVYEQYF.

This clonotype has only a few counts. V usage is TRBV7-8 and J usage is TRBJ1-5, with D possibly TRBD1 on 5 matching bases. The CDR3 sequence is 14 residues long. Germline V gene lookup returns CDR1 SGHVS and CDR2 FQNEAQ. Between the trimmed V and J ends, which lost 3 bases and 1 base, there was a span of 7 bases. The chain's CDR3 is CASSFGASNQPQHF. CDR3 DNA: TGTGCCAGCAGCTTCGGGGCGAGCAATCAGCCCCAGCATTTT.

The chain couples TRBV20-1 to TRBJ1-1, with TRBD1 as a possible D gene (6 bases). Germline CDR1 DFQATT, CDR2 SNEGSKA (reference sequence). CDR3 length: 14 residues. Trimming pared 6 bases from V and 1 base from J, leaving 15 bases between. The CDR3, as DNA: TGCAGTGCAACCTCCACCAGGGGGAACACTGAAGCTTTCTTT. Its protein is CSATSTRGNTEAFF.

This clonotype was detected many times. The J gene is TRBJ2-7, the V gene TRBV6-5, with D perhaps TRBD1 (6 bases). Per the germline V gene, CDR1 is MNHEY and CDR2 is SVGAGI. CDR3 size: 14 residues. V was pared by 5 bases and J by 2 bases, with 13 bases between. CDR3 sequence: CASSKQGGPYEQYF. The CDR3 region has the DNA TGTGCCAGCAGTAAACAGGGCGGTCCCTACGAGCAGTACTTC.

This clonotype was seen at least ten times. J is TRBJ2-3 and V is TRBV7-9; 7 bases line up with TRBD1. CDR3 size: 14 residues. Losses at the gene ends were 5 bases for V and 2 bases for J; bases not matched to a gene: 4. Germline-derived CDR1 and CDR2 are SEHNR and FQNEAQ (reference sequence). CDR3 nucleotides: TGTGCCAGCAGCCGGGACAGATTCACAGATACGCAGTATTTT. It codes for CASSRDRFTDTQYF.

This clonotype has only a few counts. The chain employs TRBV5-1 and TRBJ1-1; no reliable D call. V was trimmed by 2 bases and J by 2 bases, leaving 10 bases between them. Germline V gene data show CDR1 as SGHRS and CDR2 as YFSETQ. This CDR3 contains 14 residues. Here the CDR3 reads CASSFDGSNTEAFF. CDR3 bases: TGCGCCAGCAGCTTTGACGGGTCAAACACTGAAGCTTTCTTT.

This clonotype was seen ten or more times. The V and J genes are TRBV4-2 and TRBJ2-3; D remains unclear. V was shortened by 1 base and J by 1 base, with 9 bases between the two germline ends. Looked up from germline, CDR1 is LGHNA and CDR2 is YNFKEQ. The CDR3 runs to 15 residues. Here the CDR3 DNA reads TGTGCCAGCAGCCAAGTATACGTGGGCACAGATACGCAGTATTTT. Translating gives CASSQVYVGTDTQYF.

The rearrangement joins TRBV10-3 to TRBJ1-5, with 11 bases identical to TRBD1. The V and J ends lost 8 bases and 2 bases, in that order; junction bases with no gene match: 8. This CDR3 has 16 amino acids. Germline V gene lookup returns CDR1 ENHRY and CDR2 SYGVKD. CDR3: CAIRGTGGTGNQPQHF. The CDR3 nucleotides read TGTGCCATCCGGGGGACAGGGGGGACCGGCAATCAGCCCCAGCATTTT.

This clonotype was recorded at least ten times. This chain joins TRBV10-3 and TRBJ1-4; 9 positions match TRBD1. The J segment lost 2 bases and the V segment lost 0 bases, leaving 7 bases of the junction unmatched. The CDR3 contains 18 residues. In germline, CDR1 is ENHRY, CDR2 SYGVKD. CDR3 residues: CAISESEQGAQTNEKLFF. CDR3 nucleotides: TGTGCCATCAGTGAGTCTGAACAGGGGGCGCAGACTAATGAAAAACTGTTTTTT.

V is TRBV7-2 and J is TRBJ1-6; TRBD1 might be the D (5 bases). Germline CDR1 SGHTA, CDR2 FQGNSA. This CDR3 is 14 amino acids long. V was shortened by 0 bases and J by 10 bases, with 10 bases between the two germline ends. The CDR3 loop reads CASSLAQGGSPLHF. CDR3 sequence (DNA): TGTGCCAGCAGCTTAGCCCAGGGTGGCTCACCCCTCCACTTT.

This clonotype was detected a few times. This chain uses TRBV12-2 with TRBJ2-5. TRBV12-2 is a documented pseudogene. This CDR3 is built from 14 residues. The CDR3 region is CASRFLAVQETQYF. CDR3 DNA: TGTGCAAGTCGCTTCTTGGCGGTCCAAGAGACCCAGTACTTC.

This clonotype was found a few times. The V gene is TRBV20-1, the J gene TRBJ2-5; no clear D. The length of the CDR3 is 17 residues. V was cut by 0 bases and J by 2 bases, with 19 bases left in between. Per the germline V gene, CDR1 is DFQATT and CDR2 is SNEGSKA (reference sequence). CDR3 bases: TGCAGTGCTAGAGACACTCCCCGGTCGCAGCTACAAGAGACCCAGTACTTC. Protein sequence: CSARDTPRSQLQETQYF.

This clonotype was recorded a few times. This rearrangement joins TRBV4-1 to TRBJ1-1; TRBD1 might be the D (5 bases). Germline CDR1 and CDR2: MGHRA and YSYEKL. Trimming removed 0 bases at V and 8 bases at J, with 10 bases between. The CDR3 consists of 13 residues. The DNA for the CDR3 is TGCGCCAGCAGCCAAGAATGGGGGAGAGAAGCTTTCTTT. Translating it yields CASSQEWGREAFF.

This clonotype was picked up a small number of times. CDR3 bases: TGTGCCATCAGTGAGTTCATTATGTTGACCCCGGGCTACACCTTC. Its translation is CAISEFIMLTPGYTF. V and J are TRBV10-3 and TRBJ1-2; no clear D gene. The CDR3 totals 15 residues. Germline V gene lookup returns CDR1 ENHRY and CDR2 SYGVKD. Between the trimmed V and J ends, which lost 1 base and 8 bases, there was a span of 17 bases.

This clonotype has just a few counts. V and J are TRBV5-1 and TRBJ1-5, with D hard to call. CDR1 SGHRS and CDR2 YFSETQ come from the germline V gene. V was pared by 0 bases and J by 5 bases, with 12 bases between. The CDR3 totals 15 residues. Written as DNA, the CDR3 is TGCGCCAGCAGCTTGGACTTTGCGGACCATCAGCCCCAGCATTTT. This gives the protein CASSLDFADHQPQHF.

The rearrangement joins TRBV28 to TRBJ2-2, with 7 bases fitting TRBD1. CDR3 length: 14 residues. After removal of 6 bases from V and 1 base from J, the junction contained 2 bases not matched to a gene. From germline, CDR1 is MDHEN and CDR2 SYDVKM. The CDR3, as DNA: TGTGCCAGCAGATGGGACAGGAACACCGGGGAGCTGTTTTTT. It yields the protein CASRWDRNTGELFF.

This clonotype occurred many times. The CDR3 DNA reads as TGCAGCCGGACCTCCCAGGGCACCGGGGAGCTGTTTTTT. Protein sequence: CSRTSQGTGELFF. This sequence joins TRBV29-1 and TRBJ2-2; possible D gene TRBD1, 5 bases. V shed 8 bases and J shed 4 bases, with 14 bases lying between them. CDR1 and CDR2 (germline): SQVTM, ANQGSEA. The CDR3 runs 13 residues.

The V and J genes are TRBV6-1 and TRBJ2-7; 11 nucleotides line up with TRBD2. This CDR3 spans 20 amino acids. With V trimmed by 6 bases and J by 0 bases, 19 bases remained unmatched. Per the germline V gene, CDR1 is MNHNS and CDR2 is SASEGT. The CDR3 reads CASSPGRLAGGGGASYEQYF. The CDR3 DNA sequence: TGTGCCAGCAGCCCAGGCAGGCTAGCGGGAGGTGGAGGGGCCTCCTACGAGCAGTACTTC.

The chain is built from TRBV11-3 and TRBJ1-6; no clear D gene. V lost 3 bases, J lost 12 bases, and 9 bases lay in between. The CDR3 sequence is 12 residues long. In germline, CDR1 is SGHNT, CDR2 YENEEA. The CDR3 protein is CASSFDRGPLHF. In DNA form, the CDR3 reads TGTGCCAGCAGCTTCGACCGCGGACCCCTCCACTTT.

In this sample, this clonotype turned up a few times. The chain links TRBV7-2 to TRBJ1-2, with 9 bases that match TRBD1. The V gene's germline CDR1 is SGHTA and CDR2 FQGNSA. The CDR3 has 15 amino acids. V lost 5 bases to trimming and J lost 2 bases; unmatched junction nucleotides: 6. The CDR3 DNA is TGTGCCAGCAGCCCAGGGACAGGGAGGAACTATGGCTACACCTTC. It encodes CASSPGTGRNYGYTF.

The chain combines TRBV5-1 with TRBJ2-5, with D possibly being TRBD1 (7 bases). There are 14 residues in the CDR3. The germline CDR1 and CDR2 sequences are SGHRS and YFSETQ. V shed 6 bases and J shed 3 bases, with 15 bases lying between them. CDR3 bases: TGCGCCAGCAACCGGGGGACAGCAAAAGAGACCCAGTACTTC. Protein product: CASNRGTAKETQYF.

The chain couples TRBV10-3 to TRBJ2-3; D call uncertain. Trimming stripped 5 bases from V and 2 bases from J, with 11 bases between. The CDR3 sequence is 14 residues long. Germline CDR1 reads ENHRY; CDR2 reads SYGVKD. The CDR3 sequence: CAISLDPPTDTQYF. The CDR3 coding sequence is TGTGCCATCAGTTTAGATCCCCCCACAGATACGCAGTATTTT.

This clonotype was detected many times. CDR3: CASRPGTSGGGTQYF. CDR3 DNA sequence: TGTGCCAGCAGACCAGGGACTAGCGGGGGAGGAACGCAGTATTTT. V and J are TRBV12-3 or TRBV12-4 and TRBJ2-3; 14 positions agree with TRBD2. Losses at the gene ends were 6 bases for V and 9 bases for J; bases not matched to a gene: 8. The CDR3 consists of 15 residues.

The sample holds a few counts of this clonotype. The chain couples TRBV4-2 to TRBJ1-2, with 7 bases matching TRBD1. Per the germline V gene, CDR1 is LGHNA and CDR2 is YNFKEQ. Trimming cost V 6 bases and J 7 bases; bases outside gene matches: 8. The CDR3 spans 13 residues. The CDR3 sequence is CASSATGEAGYTF. Here the CDR3 DNA reads TGTGCCAGCAGTGCCACAGGGGAAGCTGGCTACACCTTC.

This clonotype was detected ten times or more. The chain recombines TRBV4-1 with TRBJ1-1, with 8 bases fitting TRBD1. Germline CDR1 is MGHRA and CDR2 is YSYEKL. The trim removed 3 bases at V and 4 bases at J, leaving 13 bases unmatched. CDR3 length: 17 residues. The CDR3 region has the DNA TGCGCCAGCAGCCATCCCACCCGGACAGGGCGGGGCACTGAAGCTTTCTTT. This codes for CASSHPTRTGRGTEAFF.

Many counts were recorded for this clonotype. The rearrangement links TRBV27 to TRBJ1-2; tentative D call: TRBD1 (6 bases). The germline CDR1 and CDR2 sequences are MNHEY and SMNVEV (reference sequence). V was trimmed by 7 bases and J by 4 bases, leaving 10 bases between them. The CDR3 loop spans 12 amino acids. The CDR3 region is CASKGQFYGYTF. In DNA, the CDR3 is TGTGCCAGCAAAGGACAGTTCTATGGCTACACCTTC.